This TCR beta chain was sequenced for a study of response to subunit inactivated influenza vaccine (dated by TCRdb to the late 2010s). Notes on the research overall: The study used deep quantitative T cell receptor repertoire profiling to track responses to a trivalent subunit inactivated influenza vaccine.

This clonotype was counted a few times. Its antigen target is currently unknown. No quality values exist for individual bases; no much larger clone is one base distant. Cut back by 5 bases and 0 bases, the V and J ends lie 8 bases apart. The germline V gene encodes CDR1 SEHNR and CDR2 FQNEAQ (reference sequence). Inclusive of the bounding cysteine and phenylalanine, the CDR3 is 14 residues long. Just the 42-base CDR3 DNA is kept, in frame starting at base 1. This sample's time point label indicates: more than 35 days after influenza vaccine administration. Study-wide conclusions, independent of this receptor: It was suggested by the authors that each seasonal influenza vaccination may recruit only a limited number of new T cells.

The library relied on RT-PCR. TCRdb lists the instrument as Illumina HiSeq 2500. Clones were called with MiXCR by TCRdb after fastp trimmed the public reads at Q25, and only in-frame beta chains were retained. Rows merge per CDR3 protein into single entries with the most common DNA and genes. Present in this sample are a few hundred thousand distinct CDR3 sequences, 10% to 11% of which were seen just once. The ten biggest clones cover about an eighth of the sample. The sample consisted of PBMCs from blood, taken 40 to 50 days after vaccination. This TCR derives from a man between 45 and 60 years old who received an inactivated influenza vaccine. Donor details come from another sample of the same person, matched by shared clones. The chain is assembled from TRBV7-9 and TRBJ2-1; TRBD1 is perhaps the D gene, given 5 matching bases. The DNA sequence reads TGTGCCAGCAGCCAGGACACCTCCTACAATGAGCAGTTCTTC. It specifies CASSQDTSYNEQFF.